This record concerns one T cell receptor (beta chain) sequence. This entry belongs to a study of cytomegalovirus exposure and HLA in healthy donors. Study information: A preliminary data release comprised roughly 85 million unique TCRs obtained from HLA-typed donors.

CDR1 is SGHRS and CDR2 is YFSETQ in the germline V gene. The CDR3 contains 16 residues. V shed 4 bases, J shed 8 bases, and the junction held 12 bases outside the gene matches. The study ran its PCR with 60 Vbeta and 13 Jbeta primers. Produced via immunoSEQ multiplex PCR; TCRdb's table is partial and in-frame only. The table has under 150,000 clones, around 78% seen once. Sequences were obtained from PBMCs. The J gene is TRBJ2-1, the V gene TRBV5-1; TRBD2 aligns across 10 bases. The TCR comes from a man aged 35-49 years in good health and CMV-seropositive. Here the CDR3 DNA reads TGCGCCAGCAGCATGCACCTAGCGGGAGTGGGGGATGAGCAGTTCTTC. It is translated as CASSMHLAGVGDEQFF.